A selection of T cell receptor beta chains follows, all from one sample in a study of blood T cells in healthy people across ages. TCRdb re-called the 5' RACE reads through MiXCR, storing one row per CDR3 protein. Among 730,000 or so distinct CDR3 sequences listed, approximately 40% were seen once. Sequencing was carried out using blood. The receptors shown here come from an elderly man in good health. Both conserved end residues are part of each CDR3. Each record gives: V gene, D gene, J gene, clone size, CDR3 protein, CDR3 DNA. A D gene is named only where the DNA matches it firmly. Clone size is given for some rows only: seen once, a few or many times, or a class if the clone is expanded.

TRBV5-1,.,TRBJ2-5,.,CASSLTTGKETQYF,TGCGCCAGCAGCTTAACTACAGGGAAAGAGACCCAGTACTTC
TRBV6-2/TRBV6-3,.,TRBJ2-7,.,CASSYSGRAASPYNEQYF,TGTGCCAGCAGTTACTCCGGCAGGGCTGCGAGCCCCTACAATGAGCAGTACTTC
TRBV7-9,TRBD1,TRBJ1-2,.,CASSLAGRGVYGYTF,TGTGCCAGCAGCTTAGCGGGCAGGGGGGTCTATGGCTACACCTTC
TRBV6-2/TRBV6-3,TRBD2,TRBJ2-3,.,CASLESGRGTDTQYF,TGTGCCAGCCTAGAGAGCGGGAGGGGCACAGATACGCAGTATTTT
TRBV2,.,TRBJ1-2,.,CANAREVGYGYTF,TGTGCCAACGCCCGAGAAGTTGGCTATGGCTACACCTTC
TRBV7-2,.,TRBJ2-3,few,CASSPQGLDPDTQYF,TGTGCCAGCAGCCCTCAGGGCCTAGACCCAGATACGCAGTATTTT
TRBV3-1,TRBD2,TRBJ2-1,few,CASSPRGAGGSNEQFF,TGTGCCAGCAGCCCCCGGGGAGCGGGAGGATCCAATGAGCAGTTCTTC
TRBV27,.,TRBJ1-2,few,CASSLGTATRRGYTF,TGTGCCAGCAGTCTGGGGACCGCAACTAGGAGGGGCTACACCTTC
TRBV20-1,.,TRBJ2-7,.,CCASIGGISYEQYF,TGCTGTGCTAGTATTGGGGGAATCTCCTACGAGCAGTACTTC
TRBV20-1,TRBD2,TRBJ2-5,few,CSARLTSGSLETQYF,TGCAGTGCTAGGCTGACTAGCGGGAGTTTGGAGACCCAGTACTTC
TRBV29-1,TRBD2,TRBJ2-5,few,CSVELLAGGGETQYF,TGCAGCGTTGAACTACTAGCGGGAGGGGGGGAGACCCAGTACTTC
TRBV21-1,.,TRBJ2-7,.,CASSRGAGCFYEQYF,TGTGCCAGCAGCAGGGGGGCAGGGTGCTTCTACGAGCAGTACTTC
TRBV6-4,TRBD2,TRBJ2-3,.,CASSDQSTSVKSTDTQYF,TGTGCCAGCAGTGATCAGTCGACTAGCGTGAAAAGCACAGATACGCAGTATTTT
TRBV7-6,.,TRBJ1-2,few,CASSPGGRVIGYTF,TGTGCCAGCAGCCCGGGGGGGAGGGTCATCGGCTACACCTTC
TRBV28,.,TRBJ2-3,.,CASRSGGTDTQYF,TGTGCCAGCAGGAGTGGGGGCACAGATACGCAGTATTTT
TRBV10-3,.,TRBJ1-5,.,CAKSLRVNPQPQHF,TGTGCCAAATCGCTCCGGGTCAACCCTCAGCCCCAGCATTTT
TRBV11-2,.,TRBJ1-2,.,CASSLGGLRRGYTF,TGTGCCAGCAGCTTAGGCGGGCTCCGTCGGGGCTACACCTTC
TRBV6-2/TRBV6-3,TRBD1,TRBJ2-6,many,CASSYSGQGATGANVLTF,TGTGCCAGCAGTTACTCCGGCCAGGGGGCCACCGGGGCCAACGTCCTGACTTTC
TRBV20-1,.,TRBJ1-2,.,CSASTSTNYGYTF,TGCAGTGCTTCGACATCTACTAACTATGGCTACACCTTC
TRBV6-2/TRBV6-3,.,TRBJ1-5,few,CASSKGRQPQHF,TGTGCCAGCAGTAAGGGGCGGCAGCCCCAGCATTTT
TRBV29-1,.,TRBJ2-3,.,CSTSGASSTDTQYF,TGCAGCACTTCGGGGGCCTCTAGCACAGATACGCAGTATTTT
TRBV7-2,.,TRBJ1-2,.,CASSLVGSAYTF,TGTGCCAGCAGCTTAGTTGGCTCGGCATACACCTTC
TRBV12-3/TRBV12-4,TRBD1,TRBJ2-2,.,CASSSGTGTGELFF,TGTGCCAGCAGTTCCGGGACAGGGACCGGGGAGCTGTTTTTT
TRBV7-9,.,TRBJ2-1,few,CASSFVVGALKSYNEQFF,TGTGCCAGCAGTTTCGTTGTGGGGGCGCTTAAATCTTACAATGAGCAGTTCTTC
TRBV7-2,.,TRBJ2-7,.,CASSSYAVGTYEQYF,TGTGCCAGCAGCTCGTACGCAGTAGGAACCTACGAGCAGTACTTC
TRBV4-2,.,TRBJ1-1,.,CASSLHRVNTEAFF,TGTGCCAGCAGCCTACACAGGGTGAACACTGAAGCTTTCTTT
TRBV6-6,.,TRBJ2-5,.,CASRPEQGETQYF,TGTGCCAGCAGGCCCGAGCAGGGGGAGACCCAGTACTTC
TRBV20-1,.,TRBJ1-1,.,CSARAEGRTEAFF,TGCAGTGCTAGGGCCGAAGGGAGGACTGAAGCTTTCTTT
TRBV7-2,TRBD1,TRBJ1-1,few,CASSSLARDRLNTEAFF,TGTGCCAGCAGCTCGTTAGCGAGGGACAGGCTGAACACTGAAGCTTTCTTT
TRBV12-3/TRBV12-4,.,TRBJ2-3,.,CASRPTGDGTDAEYF,TGTGCCAGCAGGCCCACGGGAGATGGCACAGATGCGGAATATTTT
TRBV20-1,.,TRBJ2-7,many,CSASGQGLTYEQYF,TGCAGTGCTAGCGGCCAGGGGTTGACCTACGAGCAGTACTTC
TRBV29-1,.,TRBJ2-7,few,CSVFVYNEQYF,TGCAGCGTTTTTGTGTATAATGAGCAGTACTTC
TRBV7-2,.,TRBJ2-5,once,CASSSRVSNEQYF,TGTGCCAGCAGCTCCAGGGTCTCGAATGAGCAGTACTTC
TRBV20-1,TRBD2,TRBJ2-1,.,CSAPGLAGPSYNEQFF,TGCAGTGCTCCTGGACTAGCGGGGCCCTCCTACAATGAGCAGTTCTTC
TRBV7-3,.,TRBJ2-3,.,CASSLGTPGSDTQYF,TGTGCCAGCAGCTTAGGTACCCCAGGTTCAGATACGCAGTATTTT
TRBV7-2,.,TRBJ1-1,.,CASSLRVTEAFF,TGTGCCAGCAGCCTTCGGGTTACTGAAGCTTTCTTT
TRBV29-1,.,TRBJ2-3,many,CSPTLEDTQYF,TGCAGCCCGACGTTGGAGGATACGCAGTATTTT
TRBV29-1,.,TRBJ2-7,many,CSVMWADRSYEQYF,TGCAGCGTTATGTGGGCCGACAGGTCCTACGAGCAGTACTTC
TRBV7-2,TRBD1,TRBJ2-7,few,CASSASGTGGRYEQYF,TGTGCCAGCAGCGCGTCCGGGACAGGGGGCCGATACGAGCAGTACTTC
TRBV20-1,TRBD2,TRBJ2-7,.,CSARGRLADPYEQYF,TGCAGTGCTAGAGGGAGGCTAGCGGACCCCTACGAGCAGTACTTC
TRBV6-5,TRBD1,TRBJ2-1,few,CASSKMTGTTTNEQFF,TGTGCCAGCAGTAAGATGACAGGGACAACTACCAATGAGCAGTTCTTC
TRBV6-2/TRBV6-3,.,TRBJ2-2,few,CASSWRTGNTGELFF,TGTGCCAGCAGTTGGAGGACGGGAAACACCGGGGAGCTGTTTTTT
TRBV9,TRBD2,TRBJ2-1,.,CASSVGGLAGDRNNEQFF,TGTGCCAGCAGCGTAGGGGGACTAGCGGGAGATCGAAACAATGAGCAGTTCTTC
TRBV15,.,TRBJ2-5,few,CATSRDLGANQETQYF,TGTGCCACCAGCAGAGATCTGGGGGCGAACCAAGAGACCCAGTACTTC
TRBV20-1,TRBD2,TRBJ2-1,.,CSAEPPGLAVHEQFF,TGCAGTGCCGAACCACCGGGACTAGCGGTCCATGAGCAGTTCTTC
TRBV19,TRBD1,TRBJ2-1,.,CASSLRGQGGETQFF,TGTGCCAGTAGTCTCAGGGGGCAGGGAGGAGAGACCCAGTTCTTC
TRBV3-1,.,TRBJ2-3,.,CASSTLAKTTDTRYF,TGTGCCAGCAGTACTCTGGCTAAAACCACAGATACGCGGTATTTT
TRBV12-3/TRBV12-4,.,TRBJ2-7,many,CASSRGLSYEQYF,TGTGCCAGCAGCCGGGGCCTCTCCTACGAGCAGTACTTC
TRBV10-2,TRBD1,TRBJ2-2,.,CASRKDRDGFTGELFF,TGCGCCAGCAGGAAAGACAGGGATGGATTTACCGGGGAGCTGTTTTTT
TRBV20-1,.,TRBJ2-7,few,CSAKQGHYEQYF,TGCAGTGCCAAACAGGGACATTACGAGCAGTACTTC
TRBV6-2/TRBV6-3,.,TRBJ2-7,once,CASSYWGTPYEQYF,TGTGCCAGCAGTTATTGGGGCACCCCCTACGAGCAGTACTTC
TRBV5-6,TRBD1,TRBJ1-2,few,CASSQTGGRINYGYTF,TGTGCCAGCAGCCAGACAGGGGGAAGAATAAACTATGGCTACACCTTC
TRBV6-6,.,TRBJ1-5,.,CASSYPGTRNQPQHF,TGTGCCAGCAGTTACCCCGGGACCCGCAATCAGCCCCAGCATTTT
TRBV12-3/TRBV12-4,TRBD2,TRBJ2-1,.,CASSIQGGGLNEQFF,TGTGCCAGCAGTATCCAAGGCGGGGGTCTCAATGAGCAGTTCTTC
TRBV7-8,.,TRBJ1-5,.,CASSLDPWASQPQHF,TGTGCCAGCAGCTTAGACCCTTGGGCGAGTCAGCCCCAGCATTTT
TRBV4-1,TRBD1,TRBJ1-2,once,CASSQAGTGGADGYTF,TGCGCCAGCAGCCAAGCCGGGACAGGGGGCGCAGATGGCTACACCTTC
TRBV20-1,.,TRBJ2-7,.,CSAREGSGPYEQYF,TGCAGTGCTAGAGAGGGTAGCGGCCCCTACGAGCAGTACTTC
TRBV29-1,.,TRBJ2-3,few,CSALGLNPTDTQYF,TGCAGCGCCCTGGGACTGAACCCCACAGATACGCAGTATTTT
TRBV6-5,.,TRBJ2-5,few,CASTLNSGSATQYF,TGTGCCAGCACCCTCAATAGCGGATCTGCGACCCAGTACTTC